This TCR beta chain was recorded in a study of T cell responses to AZD1222 COVID-19 vaccine. The data were produced by immunoSEQ multiplex PCR, yet TCRdb's version contains in-frame clones alone and is incomplete. The sample has about 260,000 clones; more than 85% are singletons. From germline, CDR1 is LNHDA and CDR2 SQIVND (reference sequence). The CDR3 loop spans 12 amino acids. Trimming left V 6 bases short and J 6 bases short, with 11 bases between. This chain uses TRBV19 with TRBJ1-1; TRBD1 might be the D (6 bases). This sequence was found in an adult in good health. The sample in question was peripheral blood, obtained on day 0 of AZD1222 vaccination. The CDR3 DNA sequence: TGTGCCAGTAGAAGAGGGGGTTCTGAAGCTTTCTTT. Translating gives CASRRGGSEAFF.